This T cell receptor beta chain originates from a study of shared clonotypes between healthy human individuals. General study results and limits: The donor pool, a small one, limited the genetic and exposure-history diversity represented. Researchers sampled blood only, noting tissue repertoires likely differ.

On this clone itself: The target antigen is unknown.

The data were produced by immunoSEQ multiplex PCR, yet TCRdb's version contains in-frame clones alone and is incomplete. The data contain around 2,000,000 clones, roughly 96% of them seen just once; the ten biggest clones take up under 0.15%. Both subsets, CD45RA+ naive and CD45RA-negative memory, were split from the CD4+ cells. The germline gives CDR1 SGHRS, CDR2 YFSETQ. V was cut by 2 bases and J by 7 bases, with 13 bases left in between. The CDR3 spans 14 residues. The sequence derives from a man in his late teens or twenties in good health. Sequencing used naive CD4+ T cells sorted from blood. Subset meaning: CD45RA+ positively selected. The rearrangement joins TRBV5-1 to TRBJ2-1; D possibly corresponds to TRBD2 (5 bases). The CDR3 coding sequence is TGCGCCAGCAGCTTAGTACTAGAAGCGAATGAGCAGTTCTTC. Its translation is CASSLVLEANEQFF. Together with reference TRBV5-1 and TRBJ2-1, the CDR3 gives the full variable domain: KAGVTQTPRYLIKTRGQQVTLSCSPISGHRSVSWYQQTPGQGLQFLFEYFSETQRNKGNFPGRFSGRQFSNSRSEMNVSTLELGDSALYLCASSLVLEANEQFFGPGTRLTVL.